Listed here are 27 T cell receptor beta chains from one sample, sequenced in a study of shared clonotypes between healthy human individuals. Profiled with immunoSEQ multiplex PCR; TCRdb holds only in-frame clones, not every one. The table has about 1.1 million clones, roughly 80% seen once. The source material was memory CD4+ T cells from PBMCs. Subset defined: CD45RA-negative fraction. Source of these receptors: a man aged 18 to 29 in good health. Some clones in this sample may be carry-over from other donors' samples.

V and J are TRBV6-1 and TRBJ2-1; maybe TRBD2 (5 bases). V was cut by 1 base and J by 6 bases, with 13 bases left in between. Germline CDR1 reads MNHNS; CDR2 reads SASEGT. The length of the CDR3 is 15 residues. CDR3 bases: TGTGCCAGCAGTGAAGGGTCGGCGGGTGGCAATGAGCAGTTCTTC. This gives the protein CASSEGSAGGNEQFF.

Turning to this clone: A read error is the likely source, as a far larger clone sits one nucleotide away. Other DNA sequences in the sample encode the same CDR3. The chain links TRBV6-1 to TRBJ1-2; D is ambiguous. The germline CDR1 and CDR2 sequences are MNHNS and SASEGT. CDR3 length: 15 residues. Trimming took 0 bases from V and 5 from J, leaving 13 bases between them. The CDR3 region is CASSEASTGGYGYTF. The CDR3 DNA sequence: TGTGCCAGCAGTGAAGCATCGACCGGTGGGTATGGCTACACCTTC.

The V gene is TRBV7-3, the J gene TRBJ2-2; D is possibly TRBD2 (6 bases). Germline loops: CDR1 SGHTA, CDR2 FQGTGA. Trimming pared 4 bases from V and 6 bases from J, leaving 15 bases between. The CDR3 covers 15 residues. The CDR3 DNA reads as TGTGCCAGCAGCTCGTTGGGACTGGCATCCGGGGAGCTGTTTTTT. Its translation is CASSSLGLASGELFF.

This CDR3 is CASSHRRPPPQYF. The CDR3 DNA is TGTGCCAGCAGCCACCGACGGCCGCCGCCGCAGTATTTT. The chain employs TRBV14 and TRBJ2-3; D is uncertain. Germline assignment: CDR1 SGHDN and CDR2 FVKESK. V was cut by 3 bases and J by 10 bases, with 14 bases left in between. CDR3 length equals 13 residues.

V and J are TRBV28 and TRBJ1-5; D is possibly TRBD1 (5 bases). The CDR3 runs 17 residues. The germline V and J ends were trimmed by 6 bases and 5 bases, with 23 bases remaining between them. Germline V gene lookup returns CDR1 MDHEN and CDR2 SYDVKM. The CDR3 region is CASSLLGRGSGYQPQHF. The CDR3 DNA is TGTGCCAGCAGCCTCTTGGGGCGGGGATCGGGGTATCAGCCCCAGCATTTT. Using reference TRBV28 and TRBJ1-5 for the parts outside the CDR3, the full variable domain is DVKVTQSSRYLVKRTGEKVFLECVQDMDHENMFWYRQDPGLGLRLIYFSYDVKMKEKGDIPEGYSVSREKKERFSLILESASTNQTSMYLCASSLLGRGSGYQPQHFGDGTRLSIL.

The chain employs TRBV5-4 and TRBJ2-1, with 10 positions matching TRBD2. CDR1 and CDR2 from the germline V gene are SGHNT and YYREEE (reference sequence). The ends lost 0 bases at V and 4 bases at J; junction bases unmatched: 1. The CDR3 covers 15 residues. CDR3 sequence: CASSLASGGYNEQFF. The CDR3 DNA is TGTGCCAGCAGCTTGGCTAGCGGGGGTTACAATGAGCAGTTCTTC.

The chain has TRBV19 and TRBJ2-1; 9 bases line up with TRBD2. CDR1 LNHDA and CDR2 SQIVND come from the germline V gene (reference sequence). The J segment lost 2 bases and the V segment lost 4 bases, leaving 6 bases of the junction unmatched. CDR3 length equals 16 residues. CDR3 sequence: CASSSRASGTYNEQFF. The CDR3 nucleotides read TGTGCCAGTAGTAGCCGGGCTAGCGGGACCTACAATGAGCAGTTCTTC.

This clone was observed once. This chain connects TRBV28 to TRBJ2-5; D not resolved. V was pared by 6 bases and J by 1 base, with 0 bases between. Germline-derived CDR1 and CDR2 are MDHEN and SYDVKM. This CDR3 region has 10 residues. The CDR3 protein is CASSQETQYF. In nucleotides, the CDR3 is TGTGCCAGCAGCCAAGAGACCCAGTACTTC.

CDR3 nucleotide sequence: TGTGCCAGCAGGTGGACAGTAACAGTCGGGGAGCTGTTTTTT. It encodes CASRWTVTVGELFF. The rearrangement links TRBV7-9 to TRBJ2-2, with D possibly TRBD1 on 6 matching bases. The length of the CDR3 is 14 residues. Germline CDR1 SEHNR, CDR2 FQNEAQ (reference sequence). Trimming took 6 bases from V and 7 from J, leaving 15 bases between them.

The J gene is TRBJ2-5, the V gene TRBV29-1; TRBD2 might be the D (6 bases). V lost 5 bases, J lost 13 bases, and 20 bases lay in between. The CDR3 spans 12 residues. CDR1 is SQVTM, CDR2 ANQGSEA, per germline. The CDR3 reads CSVSGDSPLGYF. CDR3 DNA: TGCAGCGTTTCCGGGGACTCTCCGTTGGGGTACTTC.

This clone has more than one count but fewer than ten. The genes are TRBV6-6 and TRBJ2-3, with D unresolved. Trimming cost V 6 bases and J 4 bases, with 11 bases left between them. CDR1 and CDR2 (germline): MNHNY, SVGAGI (reference sequence). This CDR3 has 13 residues. In nucleotides, the CDR3 is TGTGCCAGCAGCCAAGGACCCGCAGATACGCAGTATTTT. It is translated as CASSQGPADTQYF.

The V and J genes are TRBV7-9 and TRBJ2-1; the D gene is possibly TRBD2 (5 bases). Per germline, CDR1 SEHNR and CDR2 FQNEAQ (reference sequence). The CDR3 spans 15 residues. The V and J ends lost 5 bases and 12 bases respectively, with 23 bases between them. CDR3 amino acids: CASSPPSSRSGGQFF. The CDR3 nucleotides are TGTGCCAGCAGCCCTCCTAGCAGCCGGTCGGGTGGGCAGTTCTTC.

This clone has more than one count but fewer than ten. The CDR3 reads CASSEVGQGGNGYTF. The CDR3 DNA sequence: TGTGCCAGCAGTGAAGTTGGACAGGGGGGGAATGGCTACACCTTC. The chain employs TRBV6-1 and TRBJ1-2; 10 positions match TRBD1. The V gene end was trimmed by 1 base and the J gene end by 6 bases; junction bases not matched to a gene: 5. CDR3 length: 15 residues. Germline CDR1 MNHNS, CDR2 SASEGT.

V usage is TRBV5-6 and J usage is TRBJ2-5, with 8 bases lining up with TRBD2. The CDR3 length is 14 residues. Trimming at V came to 2 bases and at J to 6 bases, leaving 6 bases not matched to a gene. The germline CDR1 and CDR2 sequences are SGHDT and YYEEEE. Here the CDR3 reads CASSFSGRGKTQYF. The DNA of the CDR3 is TGTGCCAGCAGCTTTTCCGGGAGGGGAAAGACCCAGTACTTC.

J is TRBJ2-1 and V is TRBV2; 9 bases align to TRBD2. V was pared by 3 bases and J by 14 bases, with 14 bases of the junction left unmatched. The CDR3 totals 15 residues. CDR1 is SNHLY and CDR2 is FYNNEI in the germline V gene. CDR3: CASSEGLASLGFEFF. The CDR3 DNA reads as TGTGCCAGCAGTGAGGGACTAGCTTCCTTGGGGTTTGAGTTCTTC.

The genes are TRBV30 and TRBJ2-6, with 10 bases matching TRBD1. The CDR3 has 18 amino acids. With V trimmed by 3 bases and J by 0 bases, 8 bases remained unmatched. The germline V gene has CDR1 GTSNPN and CDR2 SVGIG (reference sequence). CDR3 sequence: CAWRGGDRGFSGANVLTF. DNA for the CDR3: TGTGCCTGGAGGGGAGGGGACAGGGGTTTCTCTGGGGCCAACGTCCTGACTTTC.

This clone was counted a single time. The chain couples TRBV28 to TRBJ2-3; TRBD2 matches 9 bases. This CDR3 has 18 residues. In germline, CDR1 is MDHEN, CDR2 SYDVKM. Trimming cost V 4 bases and J 2 bases; bases outside gene matches: 13. The CDR3 protein is CASSSSVEREAPTDTQYF. CDR3 nucleotides: TGTGCCAGCAGTTCCTCGGTTGAGCGGGAGGCTCCCACAGATACGCAGTATTTT. The full variable domain, rest sourced from reference TRBV28 and TRBJ2-3, is DVKVTQSSRYLVKRTGEKVFLECVQDMDHENMFWYRQDPGLGLRLIYFSYDVKMKEKGDIPEGYSVSREKKERFSLILESASTNQTSMYLCASSSSVEREAPTDTQYFGPGTRLTVL.

Of note for this clone: The sample holds other DNA sequences that translate to the same CDR3. CDR3 DNA: TGTGCCAGCAGAGACAGGGGAGACGAGCAGTACTTC. As protein: CASRDRGDEQYF. The chain joins TRBV2 to TRBJ2-7, with TRBD1 matching over 8 bases. The V gene end was trimmed by 6 bases and the J gene end by 5 bases; junction bases not matched to a gene: 3. The CDR3 consists of 12 residues. Germline-derived CDR1 and CDR2 are SNHLY and FYNNEI.

This rearrangement joins TRBV5-1 to TRBJ2-5; D might be TRBD1 (5 bases). CDR3 length: 14 residues. The ends were cut back, 3 bases at V and 4 bases at J, with 13 bases in the middle. Germline lookup yields CDR1 SGHRS and CDR2 YFSETQ. CDR3 nucleotides: TGCGCCAGCAGCTCTGGTAGGGGCTTAGAGACCCAGTACTTC. It codes for CASSSGRGLETQYF.

A few counts support this clone. CDR3 sequence (DNA): TGTGCCAGCAGCCGGGACAGGGGAAGAACTGAAGCTTTCTTT. Its protein is CASSRDRGRTEAFF. The chain recombines TRBV6-1 with TRBJ1-1, with TRBD1 matching over 10 bases. V shed 6 bases, J shed 5 bases, and the junction held 6 bases outside the gene matches. This CDR3 spans 14 amino acids. The germline gives CDR1 MNHNS, CDR2 SASEGT.

This clone came up a few times. The genes are TRBV4-3 and TRBJ2-2; D may correspond to TRBD1 or TRBD2 (5 bases each). The CDR3 is 14 residues long. V was pared by 8 bases and J by 1 base, with 11 bases between. Looked up from germline, CDR1 is LGHNA and CDR2 is YSLEER. The CDR3 DNA is TGCGCCAGCTCGGGGCGGGTGAACACCGGGGAGCTGTTTTTT. This codes for CASSGRVNTGELFF.

The rearrangement links TRBV6-6 to TRBJ2-7, with no clear D. The CDR3 is 13 amino acids. Germline CDR1 reads MNHNY; CDR2 reads SVGAGI (reference sequence). Trimming cost V 8 bases and J 0 bases, with 11 bases left between them. CDR3 sequence reads: CASGVWGSYEQYF. For the CDR3, the DNA is TGTGCCAGCGGTGTTTGGGGCTCCTACGAGCAGTACTTC.

Note on this clone: One end of the junction varies from germline; a read error may be responsible. This rearrangement joins TRBV7-3 to TRBJ2-3; 7 bases fit TRBD1. CDR1 is SGHTA, CDR2 FQGTGA, per germline. The CDR3 has 17 residues. The CDR3 is CASSFPPGQRTSDTQYF. CDR3 in DNA: TGTGCCAGCAGCTTCCCTCCGGGACAGCGAACCTCAGACACGCAGTATTTT.

The chain couples TRBV28 to TRBJ1-4, with D maybe TRBD1 (5 bases). The CDR3 has 14 amino acids. The germline V gene encodes CDR1 MDHEN and CDR2 SYDVKM. V was clipped by 5 bases and J by 2 bases, with 9 bases between them. CDR3 region: CASSTRQTNEKLFF. The CDR3 bases are TGTGCCAGCAGTACGAGACAGACTAATGAAAAACTGTTTTTT.

The rearrangement links TRBV6-5 to TRBJ2-3; 9 bases are shared with TRBD2. J gave up 10 bases and V 5 bases, and 10 bases lay outside the gene matches. The CDR3 contains 14 residues. Germline V gene data show CDR1 as MNHEY and CDR2 as SVGAGI. The CDR3 DNA reads as TGTGCCAGCAGTCCAGGGACTAGCAACCTTGCGCAGTATTTT. Translating gives CASSPGTSNLAQYF.

This clone was picked up a small number of times. Other DNA sequences in this sample translate to the same CDR3. The gene calls are TRBV28 and TRBJ1-2, with 9 positions matching TRBD1. This CDR3 region has 14 residues. J gave up 2 bases and V 6 bases, and 4 bases lay outside the gene matches. CDR1 is MDHEN and CDR2 is SYDVKM in the germline V gene. The CDR3 DNA is TGTGCCAGCAGGCCGGGACAGGGAAACTATGGCTACACCTTC. It specifies CASRPGQGNYGYTF.

The chain links TRBV28 to TRBJ2-3; D might be TRBD1 or TRBD2, each matching 5 bases. Germline CDR1 reads MDHEN; CDR2 reads SYDVKM. This CDR3 contains 16 residues. Trimming cost V 5 bases and J 1 base, with 16 bases left between them. The CDR3 DNA is TGTGCCAGCAGTCCCGGGCAGGGAGCGGGCACAGATACGCAGTATTTT. Amino acids: CASSPGQGAGTDTQYF.